This TCR beta chain was recovered during a study of T cell clusters in autoimmune cytopenias. CDR1 MNHEY and CDR2 SMNVEV come from the germline V gene (reference sequence). The CDR3 consists of 14 residues. General study points: Primary autoimmune cytopenia patients seemingly lacked the physiological T cell clusters found in healthy donors.

TRB was amplified by touch-down multiplex PCR, primer pools A and B combined. TCRdb re-called the multiplex PCR reads and catalogs CDR3 proteins one per entry, DNA excluded. Its clone listing holds 2,000 to 2,500 distinct CDR3 sequences. By frequency, this clonotype is medium-sized. Its antigen is not identified. Tens of thousands of genome equivalents of blood DNA were amplified for TRB. The sample also formed part of further work on T cell repertoires in aging, cancer and after chemotherapy. As that report states: Age-matched healthy donors had significantly more diverse, less clonal blood TCR repertoires than untreated cancer patients. In each cancer cohort, median generation probability increased across chemotherapy, suggesting thymic output rebounded.

The chain couples TRBV27 to TRBJ2-1; without DNA, the TCRdb call of TRBD1 cannot be checked. This sequence was found in a human donor with an autoimmune cytopenia or autoimmune hepatitis (not recorded which). Material for sequencing was peripheral blood. CDR3 loop: CASSPGGLYNEQFF.